What follows are 21 T cell receptor beta chains derived from one specimen sequenced in a study of cytomegalovirus exposure and HLA in healthy donors. PCR was performed using 60 Vbeta and 13 Jbeta primers. Profiling relied on immunoSEQ multiplex PCR, and the TCRdb table lists in-frame clones only, not all of them. Altogether roughly 89,000 clones are present, roughly 79% being singletons, with the ten largest covering approximately 1.9%. Sequencing was performed on PBMCs. All receptors derive from a woman aged 25 to 39 in good health and CMV-seronegative.

The gene calls are TRBV28 and TRBJ1-3; TRBD1 agrees at 7 bases. This CDR3 comprises 15 residues. The ends lost 5 bases at V and 1 base at J; junction bases unmatched: 5. CDR1 is MDHEN and CDR2 is SYDVKM in the germline V gene. CDR3 in DNA: TGTGCCAGCAGTCCCGGGACAGAGTCTGGAAACACCATATATTTT. This gives the protein CASSPGTESGNTIYF. The full variable domain, its missing parts supplied by reference TRBV28 and TRBJ1-3, is DVKVTQSSRYLVKRTGEKVFLECVQDMDHENMFWYRQDPGLGLRLIYFSYDVKMKEKGDIPEGYSVSREKKERFSLILESASTNQTSMYLCASSPGTESGNTIYFGEGSWLTVV.

The chain combines TRBV21-1 with TRBJ1-5; TRBD1 is the table's D call, not checked against the DNA. TRBV21-1 is reported as a pseudogene. The CDR3 has 19 amino acids. This chain's CDR3 is CASSKDRTGPISSNQPQHF. The CDR3 DNA sequence: TGTGCCAGCAGTAAGGACAGAACGGGGCCAATAAGTAGCAATCAGCCCCAGCATTTT.

The chain has TRBV27 and TRBJ2-5; 8 bases are a match to TRBD2. Trimming removed 9 bases from V and 14 bases from J; junction bases left unmatched: 20. The CDR3 length is 14 residues. CDR1 and CDR2 from the germline V gene are MNHEY and SMNVEV (reference sequence). The CDR3 bases are TGTGCCAGAACCCCGAGGGTTTCGGGGGGGCGACCTTACTTC. It yields the protein CARTPRVSGGRPYF.

The J gene is TRBJ2-5, the V gene TRBV5-1; 8 bases align to TRBD1. This CDR3 has 16 amino acids. The V and J ends lost 0 bases and 1 base, in that order; junction bases with no gene match: 5. CDR1 and CDR2 (germline): SGHRS, YFSETQ. The CDR3 protein is CASSLGGQAAQETQYF. CDR3 nucleotides: TGCGCCAGCAGCTTGGGGGGACAGGCCGCCCAAGAGACCCAGTACTTC.

V usage is TRBV21-1 and J usage is TRBJ1-1. TRBV21-1 has pseudogene status. The CDR3 contains 17 residues. This chain's CDR3 is CATFGWRRGTPNTEAFF. CDR3 DNA sequence: TGTGCCACCTTCGGGTGGAGGAGGGGTACCCCCAACACTGAAGCTTTCTTT.

The chain couples TRBV11-1 to TRBJ2-3, with TRBD1 matching over 7 bases. Looked up from germline, CDR1 is SGHAT and CDR2 is FQDESV (reference sequence). J was trimmed by 4 bases and V by 5 bases; bases with no gene match: 12. The CDR3 spans 16 residues. In DNA, the CDR3 is TGTGCCAGCAGCCACCCAACAGGGGCAAACCCAGATACGCAGTATTTT. Its protein product is CASSHPTGANPDTQYF.

Notes on this clone: At one end the junction does not follow the germline gene, possibly because of a read error. The CDR3 loop reads CAWSEGREQYF. CDR3 in DNA: TGTGCCTGGAGTGAAGGGCGGGAGCAGTACTTT. This rearrangement joins TRBV30 to TRBJ2-7, with 7 bases matching TRBD2. CDR1 GTSNPN and CDR2 SVGIG come from the germline V gene (reference sequence). The CDR3 is 11 residues long.

The genes are TRBV6-6 and TRBJ2-7, with 7 bases that match TRBD1. V shed 5 bases, J shed 5 bases, and the junction held 9 bases outside the gene matches. CDR3 size: 14 residues. The V gene's germline CDR1 is MNHNY and CDR2 SVGAGI (reference sequence). The chain's CDR3 is CASSPTGESHEQYF. The CDR3 coding sequence is TGTGCCAGCAGTCCTACAGGGGAATCGCACGAGCAGTACTTC.

V and J are TRBV5-1 and TRBJ1-2, with TRBD1 identical over 8 bases. Trimming at V came to 6 bases and at J to 7 bases, leaving 8 bases not matched to a gene. Germline V gene data show CDR1 as SGHRS and CDR2 as YFSETQ. This CDR3 comprises 13 residues. The CDR3 reads CASTRGQGAGYTF. CDR3 coding DNA: TGCGCCAGCACAAGGGGCCAGGGGGCTGGCTACACCTTC.

The genes are TRBV15 and TRBJ2-7; 8 positions match TRBD1. The CDR3 runs 14 residues. With V trimmed by 9 bases and J by 1 base, 8 bases remained unmatched. Germline loops: CDR1 LNHNV, CDR2 YYDKDF (reference sequence). The CDR3 reads CATGMWDRSYEQYF. CDR3 in DNA: TGTGCCACAGGGATGTGGGACAGGTCCTACGAGCAGTACTTC.

The V call is TRBV9, the J call TRBJ2-5; a possible D gene is TRBD2 (5 bases). Germline CDR1 SGDLS, CDR2 YYNGEE. The CDR3 has 13 residues. Deletions cut 2 bases from V and 1 base from J, with 6 bases between. This CDR3 is CASSVGGQETQYF. The CDR3 DNA reads as TGTGCCAGCAGCGTCGGAGGCCAAGAGACCCAGTACTTC.

The chain recombines TRBV30 with TRBJ2-1, with 9 bases identical to TRBD2. Germline CDR1 is GTSNPN and CDR2 is SVGIG (reference sequence). The CDR3 runs to 15 residues. With 0 bases clipped from V and 4 bases from J, the junction kept 4 bases outside the gene matches. CDR3 loop: CAWSVSSGRYNEQFF. The CDR3 coding sequence is TGTGCCTGGAGTGTGAGTAGCGGGAGATACAATGAGCAGTTCTTC.

This rearrangement joins TRBV6-6 to TRBJ1-1; no reliable D call. The V end was cut by 5 bases, the J end by 3 bases, with 10 bases between. Germline values: CDR1 MNHNY, CDR2 SVGAGI (reference sequence). There are 13 residues in the CDR3. The CDR3 region has the DNA TGTGCCAGCAGTCCTACCTCACACACTGAAGCTTTCTTT. Encoded protein: CASSPTSHTEAFF.

CDR3 loop: CASSEFGGSNEQFF. The CDR3 DNA reads as TGTGCCAGCAGTGAATTCGGGGGGTCCAATGAGCAGTTCTTC. The rearrangement joins TRBV25-1 to TRBJ2-1; 7 bases are shared with TRBD2. V lost 1 base to trimming and J lost 6 bases; unmatched junction nucleotides: 3. Germline V gene lookup returns CDR1 MGHDK and CDR2 SYGVNS. The length of the CDR3 is 14 residues.

The rearrangement links TRBV30 to TRBJ1-1; TRBD1 might be the D (6 bases). Germline-derived CDR1 and CDR2 are GTSNPN and SVGIG (reference sequence). The V gene lost 4 bases and the J gene lost 0 bases, with 12 bases spanning the gap. The CDR3 runs 14 residues. The CDR3 DNA sequence: TGTGCCTGGATGGGAGGGGGTATGAACACTGAAGCTTTCTTT. This translates into CAWMGGGMNTEAFF. The variable domain in full, completed from reference TRBV30 and TRBJ1-1, reads SQTIHQWPATLVQPVGSPLSLECTVEGTSNPNLYWYRQAAGRGLQLLFYSVGIGQISSEVPQNLSASRPQDRQFILSSKKLLLSDSGFYLCAWMGGGMNTEAFFGQGTRLTVV.

The V gene is TRBV5-1, the J gene TRBJ1-2; D may be TRBD1 (6 bases). CDR1 and CDR2 from the germline V gene are SGHRS and YFSETQ. V lost 4 bases and J 8 bases, leaving 18 bases between the germline ends. CDR3 length equals 14 residues. CDR3 protein: CASSTEGGRGGYTF. The DNA of the CDR3 is TGCGCCAGCAGCACGGAGGGGGGGCGCGGGGGCTACACCTTC.

This clone was recorded a few times. The J gene is TRBJ2-5, the V gene TRBV27, with D perhaps matching TRBD2 (5 bases). The CDR3 loop spans 17 amino acids. Germline CDR1 and CDR2: MNHEY and SMNVEV (reference sequence). Trimming removed 0 bases from V and 2 bases from J, with 16 bases in between. The CDR3 sequence: CASSLSRGWGTQETQYF. In nucleotides, the CDR3 is TGTGCCAGCAGTTTATCGAGAGGGTGGGGTACGCAAGAGACCCAGTACTTC.

The chain employs TRBV21-1 and TRBJ1-2. TRBV21-1 is a recognized pseudogene. The CDR3 loop spans 12 amino acids. The CDR3 is CASSKKSVGYTF. As DNA, the CDR3 is TGTGCCAGCAGCAAAAAAAGCGTTGGCTACACCTTC.

The chain employs TRBV15 and TRBJ2-7; D ambiguous. V lost 0 bases and J 3 bases, leaving 9 bases between the germline ends. The CDR3 is 14 residues long. Germline V CDR1 and CDR2: LNHNV, YYDKDF (reference sequence). The CDR3, as DNA: TGTGCCACCAGCAGAGAGAGTGGCGGCTACGAGCAGTACTTC. Its protein product is CATSRESGGYEQYF.

The rearrangement uses TRBV5-1 and TRBJ1-2; 7 bases fit TRBD1. The CDR3 totals 17 residues. J was trimmed by 2 bases and V by 4 bases; bases with no gene match: 14. Germline CDR1 is SGHRS and CDR2 is YFSETQ. DNA for the CDR3: TGCGCCAGCAGCACGGAGGGGACAGCCACCAGGAACTATGGCTACACCTTC. Its protein product is CASSTEGTATRNYGYTF. Supplemented by reference TRBV5-1 and TRBJ1-2, the full variable domain reads KAGVTQTPRYLIKTRGQQVTLSCSPISGHRSVSWYQQTPGQGLQFLFEYFSETQRNKGNFPGRFSGRQFSNSRSEMNVSTLELGDSALYLCASSTEGTATRNYGYTFGSGTRLTVV.

V usage is TRBV14 and J usage is TRBJ2-1; 10 bases are shared with TRBD2. Germline V lookup: CDR1 SGHDN, CDR2 FVKESK. The V segment lost 0 bases and the J segment 15 bases; nucleotides outside the gene matches: 17. The CDR3 is made up of 17 amino acids. CDR3 DNA: TGTGCCAGCAGCCAAGATTGGGCTAGCGGGAGACCATATGGGAGGTTCTTC. This encodes CASSQDWASGRPYGRFF.